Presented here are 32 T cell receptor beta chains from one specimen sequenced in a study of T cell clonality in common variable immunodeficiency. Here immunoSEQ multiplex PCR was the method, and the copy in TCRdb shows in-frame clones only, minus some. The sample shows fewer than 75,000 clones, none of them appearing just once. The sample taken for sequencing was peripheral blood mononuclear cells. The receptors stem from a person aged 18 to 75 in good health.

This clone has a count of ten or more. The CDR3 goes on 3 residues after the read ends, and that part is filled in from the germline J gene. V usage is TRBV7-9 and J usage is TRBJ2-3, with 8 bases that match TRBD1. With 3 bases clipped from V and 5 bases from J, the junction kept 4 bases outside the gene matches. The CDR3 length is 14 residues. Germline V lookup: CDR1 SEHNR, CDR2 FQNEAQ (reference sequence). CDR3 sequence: CASSFGQGGDTQYF. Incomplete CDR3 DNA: TGTGCCAGCAGCTTTGGACAGGGCGGAGATACG.

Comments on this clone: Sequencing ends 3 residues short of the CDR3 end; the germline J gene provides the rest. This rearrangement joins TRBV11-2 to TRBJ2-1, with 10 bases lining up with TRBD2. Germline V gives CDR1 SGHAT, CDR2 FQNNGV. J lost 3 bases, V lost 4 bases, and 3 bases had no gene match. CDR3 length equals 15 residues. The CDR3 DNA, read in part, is TGTGCCAGCAGCTCGTCTAGCGGGAGCTACAATGAG. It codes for CASSSSSGSYNE. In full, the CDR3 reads CASSSSSGSYNEQFF.

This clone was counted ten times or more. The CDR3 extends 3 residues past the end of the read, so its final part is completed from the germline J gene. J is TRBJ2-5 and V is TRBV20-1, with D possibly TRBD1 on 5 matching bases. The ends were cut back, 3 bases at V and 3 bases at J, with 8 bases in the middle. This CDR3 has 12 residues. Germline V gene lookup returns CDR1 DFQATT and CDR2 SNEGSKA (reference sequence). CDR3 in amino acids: CSASRVEETQYF. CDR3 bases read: TGCAGTGCTAGCAGGGTTGAAGAGACC.

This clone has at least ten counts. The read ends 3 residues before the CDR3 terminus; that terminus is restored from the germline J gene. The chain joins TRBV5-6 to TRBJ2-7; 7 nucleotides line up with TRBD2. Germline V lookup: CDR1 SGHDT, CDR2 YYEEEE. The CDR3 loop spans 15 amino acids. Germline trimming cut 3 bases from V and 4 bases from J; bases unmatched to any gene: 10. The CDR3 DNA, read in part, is TGTGCCAGCAGCTCTAGCGGAGGGTCGGTATACGAG. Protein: CASSSSGGSVYE. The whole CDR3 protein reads CASSSSGGSVYEQYF.

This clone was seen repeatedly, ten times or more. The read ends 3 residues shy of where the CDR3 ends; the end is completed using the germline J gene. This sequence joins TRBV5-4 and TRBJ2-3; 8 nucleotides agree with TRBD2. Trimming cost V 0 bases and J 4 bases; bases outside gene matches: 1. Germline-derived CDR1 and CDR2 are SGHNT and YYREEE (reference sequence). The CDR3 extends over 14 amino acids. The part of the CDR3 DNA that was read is TGTGCCAGCAGCTTGGTCGGGGGGGCAGATACG. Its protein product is CASSLVGGADT. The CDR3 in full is CASSLVGGADTQYF.

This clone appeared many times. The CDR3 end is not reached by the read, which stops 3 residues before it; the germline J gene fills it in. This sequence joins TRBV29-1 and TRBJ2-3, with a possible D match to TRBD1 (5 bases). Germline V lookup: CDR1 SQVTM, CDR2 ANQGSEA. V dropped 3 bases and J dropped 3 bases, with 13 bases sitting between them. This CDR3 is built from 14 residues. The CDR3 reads CSVDNRRITDTQYF. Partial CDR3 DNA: TGCAGCGTTGATAACAGGAGAATTACAGATACG.

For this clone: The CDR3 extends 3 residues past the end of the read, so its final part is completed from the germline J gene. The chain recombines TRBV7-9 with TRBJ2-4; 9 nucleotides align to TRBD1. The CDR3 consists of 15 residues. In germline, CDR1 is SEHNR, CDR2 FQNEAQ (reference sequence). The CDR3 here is CASSLGTGEGYGQYF. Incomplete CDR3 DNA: TGTGCCAGCAGCTTAGGGACAGGGGAGGGCTATGGT.

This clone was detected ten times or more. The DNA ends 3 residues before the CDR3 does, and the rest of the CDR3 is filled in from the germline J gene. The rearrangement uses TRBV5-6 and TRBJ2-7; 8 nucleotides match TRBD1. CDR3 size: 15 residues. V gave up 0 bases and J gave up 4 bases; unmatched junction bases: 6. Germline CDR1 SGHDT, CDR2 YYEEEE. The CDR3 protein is CASSLGQGALYEQYF. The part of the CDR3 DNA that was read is TGTGCCAGCAGCTTGGGGCAGGGGGCCTTATACGAG.

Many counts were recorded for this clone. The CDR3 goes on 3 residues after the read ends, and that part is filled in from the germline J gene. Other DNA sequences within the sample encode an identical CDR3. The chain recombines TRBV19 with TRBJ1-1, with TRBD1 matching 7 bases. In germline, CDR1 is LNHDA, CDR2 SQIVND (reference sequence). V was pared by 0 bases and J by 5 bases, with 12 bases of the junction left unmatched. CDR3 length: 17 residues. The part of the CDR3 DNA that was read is TGTGCCAGTAGTATAGAACAGGGGTTTGGGCTAAGAACTGAA. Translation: CASSIEQGFGLRTE. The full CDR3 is CASSIEQGFGLRTEAFF. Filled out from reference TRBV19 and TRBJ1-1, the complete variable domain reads DGGITQSPKYLFRKEGQNVTLSCEQNLNHDAMYWYRQDPGQGLRLIYYSQIVNDFQKGDIAEGYSVSREKKESFPLTVTSAQKNPTAFYLCASSIEQGFGLRTEAFFGQGTRLTVV.

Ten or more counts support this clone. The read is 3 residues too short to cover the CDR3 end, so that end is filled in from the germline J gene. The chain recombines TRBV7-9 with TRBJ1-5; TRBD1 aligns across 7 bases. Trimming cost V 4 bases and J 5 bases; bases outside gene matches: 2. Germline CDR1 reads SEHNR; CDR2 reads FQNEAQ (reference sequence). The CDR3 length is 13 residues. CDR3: CASSWTGDQPQHF. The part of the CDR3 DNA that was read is TGTGCCAGCAGCTGGACAGGCGATCAGCCC. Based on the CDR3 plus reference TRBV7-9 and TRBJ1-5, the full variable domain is DTGVSQNPRHKITKRGQNVTFRCDPISEHNRLYWYRQTLGQGPEFLTYFQNEAQLEKSRLLSDRFSAERPKGSFSTLEIQRTEQGDSAMYLCASSWTGDQPQHFGDGTRLSIL.

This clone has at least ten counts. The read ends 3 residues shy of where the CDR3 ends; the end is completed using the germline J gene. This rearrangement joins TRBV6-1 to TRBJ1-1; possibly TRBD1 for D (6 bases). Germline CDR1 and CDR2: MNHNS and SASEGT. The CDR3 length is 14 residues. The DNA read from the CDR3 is TGTGCCAGCAGTGCACAGGGCGTAAGATCAGAA. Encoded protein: CASSAQGVRSE. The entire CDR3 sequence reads CASSAQGVRSEAFF.

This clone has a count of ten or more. CDR3 sequence reads: CASSPKTGIGSNQPQHF. The DNA read from the CDR3 is TGTGCCAGCTCACCAAAGACAGGAATTGGGAGCAATCAGCCC. The V and J genes are TRBV18 and TRBJ1-5, with a possible D match to TRBD1 (6 bases). Sequencing ends 3 residues short of the CDR3 end; the germline J gene provides the rest. Germline CDR1 is KGHSH and CDR2 is LQKENI. The CDR3 sequence is 17 residues long. V was pared by 2 bases and J by 1 base, with 15 bases between. Combining the CDR3 with reference TRBV18 and TRBJ1-5 gives the whole variable domain NAGVMQNPRHLVRRRGQEARLRCSPMKGHSHVYWYRQLPEEGLKFMVYLQKENIIDESGMPKERFSAEFPKEGPSILRIQQVVRGDSAAYFCASSPKTGIGSNQPQHFGDGTRLSIL.

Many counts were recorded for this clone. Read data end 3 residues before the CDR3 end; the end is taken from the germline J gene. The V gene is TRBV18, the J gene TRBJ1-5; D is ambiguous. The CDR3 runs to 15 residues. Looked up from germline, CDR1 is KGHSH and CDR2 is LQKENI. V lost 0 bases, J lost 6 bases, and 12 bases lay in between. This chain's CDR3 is CASSPPLGEGQPQHF. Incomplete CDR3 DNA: TGTGCCAGCTCACCACCGCTCGGGGAGGGTCAGCCC.

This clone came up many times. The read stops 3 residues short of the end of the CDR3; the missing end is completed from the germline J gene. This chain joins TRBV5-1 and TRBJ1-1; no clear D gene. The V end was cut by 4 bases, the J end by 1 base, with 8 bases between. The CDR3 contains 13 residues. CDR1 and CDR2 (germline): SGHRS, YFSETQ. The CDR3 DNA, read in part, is TGCGCCAGCAGCCAAGGCAAGAACACTGAA. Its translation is CASSQGKNTE. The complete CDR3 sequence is CASSQGKNTEAFF. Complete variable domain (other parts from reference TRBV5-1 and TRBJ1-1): KAGVTQTPRYLIKTRGQQVTLSCSPISGHRSVSWYQQTPGQGLQFLFEYFSETQRNKGNFPGRFSGRQFSNSRSEMNVSTLELGDSALYLCASSQGKNTEAFFGQGTRLTVV.

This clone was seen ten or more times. The DNA read from the CDR3 is TGTGCCAGCAGCAAACAGGGAAACTCCTACGAG. Residues: CASSKQGNSYE. The entire CDR3 protein is CASSKQGNSYEQYF. The J gene is TRBJ2-7, the V gene TRBV6-4, with D tentatively TRBD1 (6 bases). The read gets to within 3 residues of the CDR3 end, and the germline J gene fills in the rest. Per the germline V gene, CDR1 is MRHNA and CDR2 is SNTAGT. The CDR3 contains 14 residues. Trimming took off 6 bases at V and 0 bases at J, with 12 bases between the two ends.

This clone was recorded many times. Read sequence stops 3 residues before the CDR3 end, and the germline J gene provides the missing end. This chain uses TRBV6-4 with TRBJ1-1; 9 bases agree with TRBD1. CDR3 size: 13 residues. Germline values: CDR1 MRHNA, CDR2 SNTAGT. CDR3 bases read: TGTGCCAGCAGTGACTTCACAGGGGGCCAA. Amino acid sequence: CASSDFTGGQ. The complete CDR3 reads CASSDFTGGQAFF.

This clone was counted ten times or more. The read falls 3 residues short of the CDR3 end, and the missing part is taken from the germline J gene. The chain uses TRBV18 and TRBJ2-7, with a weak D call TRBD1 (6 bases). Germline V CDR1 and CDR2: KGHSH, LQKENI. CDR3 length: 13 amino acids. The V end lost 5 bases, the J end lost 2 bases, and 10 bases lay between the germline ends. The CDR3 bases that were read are TGTGCCAGCTCAAAACAGGGAGCCTACGAG. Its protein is CASSKQGAYE. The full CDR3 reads CASSKQGAYEQYF.

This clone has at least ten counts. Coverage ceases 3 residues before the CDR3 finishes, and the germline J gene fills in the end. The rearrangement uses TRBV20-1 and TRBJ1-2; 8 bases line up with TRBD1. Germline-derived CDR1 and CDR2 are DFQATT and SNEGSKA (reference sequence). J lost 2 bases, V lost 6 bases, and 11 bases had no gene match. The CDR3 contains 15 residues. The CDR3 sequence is CSAKIQGGWNYGYTF. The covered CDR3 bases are TGCAGTGCAAAGATACAGGGGGGGTGGAACTATGGC.

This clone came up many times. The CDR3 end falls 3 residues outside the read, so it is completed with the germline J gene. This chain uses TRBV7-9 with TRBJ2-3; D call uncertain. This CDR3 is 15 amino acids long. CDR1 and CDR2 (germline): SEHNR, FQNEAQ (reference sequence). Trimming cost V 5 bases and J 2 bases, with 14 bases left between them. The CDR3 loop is CASSPETSNTDTQYF. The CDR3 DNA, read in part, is TGTGCCAGCAGCCCCGAGACTTCCAACACAGATACG.

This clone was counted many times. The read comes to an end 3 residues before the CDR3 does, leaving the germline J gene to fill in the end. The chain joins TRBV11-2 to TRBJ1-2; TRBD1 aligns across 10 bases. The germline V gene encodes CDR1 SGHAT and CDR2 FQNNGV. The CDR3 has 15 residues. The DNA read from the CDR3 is TGTGCCAGCAGCTTAGGGGCCGGGACAGGGGCGGGC. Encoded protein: CASSLGAGTGAG. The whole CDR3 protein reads CASSLGAGTGAGYTF.

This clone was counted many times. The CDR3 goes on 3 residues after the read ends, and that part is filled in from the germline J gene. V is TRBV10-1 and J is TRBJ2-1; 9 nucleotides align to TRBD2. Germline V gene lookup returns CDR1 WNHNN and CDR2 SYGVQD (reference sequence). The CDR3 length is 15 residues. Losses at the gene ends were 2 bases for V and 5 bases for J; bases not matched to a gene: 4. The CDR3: CASSEGASGNNEQFF. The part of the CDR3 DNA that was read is TGCGCCAGCAGTGAGGGGGCTAGCGGGAACAATGAG.

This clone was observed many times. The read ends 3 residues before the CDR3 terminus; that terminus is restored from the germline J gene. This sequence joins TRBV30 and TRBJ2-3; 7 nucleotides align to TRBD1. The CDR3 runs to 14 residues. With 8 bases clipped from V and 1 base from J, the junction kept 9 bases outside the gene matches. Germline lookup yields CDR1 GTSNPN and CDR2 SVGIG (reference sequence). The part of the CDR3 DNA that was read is TGTGCCATCGAGCCGCAGGGGGGCACAGATACG. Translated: CAIEPQGGTDT. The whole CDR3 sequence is CAIEPQGGTDTQYF.

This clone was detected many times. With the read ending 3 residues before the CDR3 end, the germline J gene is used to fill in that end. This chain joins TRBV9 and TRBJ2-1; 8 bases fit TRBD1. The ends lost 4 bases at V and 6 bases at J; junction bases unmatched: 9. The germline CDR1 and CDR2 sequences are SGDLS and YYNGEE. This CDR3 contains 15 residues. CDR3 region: CASSPLPGQANEQFF. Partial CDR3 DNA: TGTGCCAGCAGCCCCCTCCCGGGACAGGCCAATGAG. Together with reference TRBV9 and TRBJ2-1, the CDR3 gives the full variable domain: DSGVTQTPKHLITATGQRVTLRCSPRSGDLSVYWYQQSLDQGLQFLIQYYNGEERAKGNILERFSAQQFPDLHSELNLSSLELGDSALYFCASSPLPGQANEQFFGPGTRLTVL.

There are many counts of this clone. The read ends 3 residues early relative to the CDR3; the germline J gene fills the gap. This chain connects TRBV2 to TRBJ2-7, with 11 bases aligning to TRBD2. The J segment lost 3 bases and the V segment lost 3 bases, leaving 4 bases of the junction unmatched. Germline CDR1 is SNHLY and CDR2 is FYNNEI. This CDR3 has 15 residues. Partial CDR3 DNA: TGTGCCAGCAGTGATGCTAGCGGGAGGTACTACGAG. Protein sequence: CASSDASGRYYE. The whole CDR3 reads CASSDASGRYYEQYF.

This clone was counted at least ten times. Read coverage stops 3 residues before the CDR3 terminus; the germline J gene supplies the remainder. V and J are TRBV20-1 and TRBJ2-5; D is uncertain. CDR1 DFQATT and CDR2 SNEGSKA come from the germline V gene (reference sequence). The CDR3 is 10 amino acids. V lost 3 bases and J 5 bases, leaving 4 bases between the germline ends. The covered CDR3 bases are TGCAGTGCTAGGCGGGAGACC. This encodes CSARRET. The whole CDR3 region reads CSARRETQYF.

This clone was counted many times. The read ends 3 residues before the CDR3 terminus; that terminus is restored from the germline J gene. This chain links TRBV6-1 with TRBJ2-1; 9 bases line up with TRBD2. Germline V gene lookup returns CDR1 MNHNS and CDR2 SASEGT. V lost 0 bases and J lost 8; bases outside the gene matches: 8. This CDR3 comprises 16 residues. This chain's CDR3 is CASSEAGLAQYYEQFF. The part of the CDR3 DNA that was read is TGTGCCAGCAGTGAAGCGGGACTAGCCCAGTATTATGAG.

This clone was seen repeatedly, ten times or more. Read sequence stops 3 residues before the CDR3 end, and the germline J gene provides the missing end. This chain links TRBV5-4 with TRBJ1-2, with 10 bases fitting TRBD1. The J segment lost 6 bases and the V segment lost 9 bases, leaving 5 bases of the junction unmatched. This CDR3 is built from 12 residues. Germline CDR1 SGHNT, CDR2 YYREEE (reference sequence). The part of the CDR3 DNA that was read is TGTGCCACGACAGGGGGCTGGAATGGC. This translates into CATTGGWNG. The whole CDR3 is CATTGGWNGYTF. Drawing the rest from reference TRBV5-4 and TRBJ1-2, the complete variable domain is ETGVTQSPTHLIKTRGQQVTLRCSSQSGHNTVSWYQQALGQGPQFIFQYYREEENGRGNFPPRFSGLQFPNYSSELNVNALELDDSALYLCATTGGWNGYTFGSGTRLTVV.

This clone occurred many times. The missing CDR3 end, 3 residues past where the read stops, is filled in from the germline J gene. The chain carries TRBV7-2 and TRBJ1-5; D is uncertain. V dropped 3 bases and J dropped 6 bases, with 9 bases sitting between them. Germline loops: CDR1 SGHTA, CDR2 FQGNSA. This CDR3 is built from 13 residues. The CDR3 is CASSFRVGQPQHF. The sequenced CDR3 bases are TGTGCCAGCAGCTTTAGGGTCGGTCAGCCC. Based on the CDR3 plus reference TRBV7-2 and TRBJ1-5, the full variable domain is GAGVSQSPSNKVTEKGKDVELRCDPISGHTALYWYRQSLGQGLEFLIYFQGNSAPDKSGLPSDRFSAERTGGSVSTLTIQRTQQEDSAVYLCASSFRVGQPQHFGDGTRLSIL.

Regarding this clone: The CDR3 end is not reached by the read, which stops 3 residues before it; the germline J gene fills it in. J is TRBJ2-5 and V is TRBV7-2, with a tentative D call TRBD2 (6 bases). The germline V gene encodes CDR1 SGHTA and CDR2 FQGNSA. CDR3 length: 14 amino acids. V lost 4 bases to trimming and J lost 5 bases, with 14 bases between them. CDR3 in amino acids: CASSSTPGGETQYF. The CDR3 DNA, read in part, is TGTGCCAGCAGCTCCACACCTGGAGGGGAGACC.

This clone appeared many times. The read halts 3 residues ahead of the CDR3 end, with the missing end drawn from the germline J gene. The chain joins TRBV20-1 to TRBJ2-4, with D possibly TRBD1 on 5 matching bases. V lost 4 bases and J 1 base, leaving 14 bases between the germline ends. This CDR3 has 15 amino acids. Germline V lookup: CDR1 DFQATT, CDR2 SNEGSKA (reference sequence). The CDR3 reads CSANRPKGAKNIQYF. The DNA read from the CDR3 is TGCAGTGCTAATAGACCCAAGGGGGCCAAAAACATT.

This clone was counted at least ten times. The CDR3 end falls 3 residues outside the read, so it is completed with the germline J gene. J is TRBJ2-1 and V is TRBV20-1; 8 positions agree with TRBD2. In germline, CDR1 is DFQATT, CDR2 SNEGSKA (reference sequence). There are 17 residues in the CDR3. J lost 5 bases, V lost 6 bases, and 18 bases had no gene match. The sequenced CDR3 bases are TGCAGTGCCCCAGATCCCCGGGGGGCGGGAGGTAACAATGAG. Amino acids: CSAPDPRGAGGNNE. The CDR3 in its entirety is CSAPDPRGAGGNNEQFF.

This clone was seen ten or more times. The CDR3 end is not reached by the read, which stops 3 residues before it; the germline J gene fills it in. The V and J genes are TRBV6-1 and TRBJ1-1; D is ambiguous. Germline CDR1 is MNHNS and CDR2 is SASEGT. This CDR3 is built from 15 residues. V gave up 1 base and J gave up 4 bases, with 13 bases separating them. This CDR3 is CASSEEAGPITEAFF. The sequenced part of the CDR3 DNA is TGTGCCAGCAGTGAAGAGGCAGGCCCGATCACTGAA.